This T cell receptor beta chain originates from a study of blood T cell repertoires in COVID-19. Looking at the study overall: Both acute and convalescent COVID-19 samples were obtained from the United States, Italy and Spain. From T cells, B-cell-depleted T cells, or PBMCs came the material, which was cDNA or gDNA.

The V end was cut by 0 bases, the J end by 6 bases, with 9 bases between. CDR1 and CDR2 from the germline V gene are LNHNV and YYDKDF (reference sequence). CDR3 size: 14 residues. How the authors handled the data: Amplification from reference gene primers served as the basis for estimated nucleated cell counts. Only in-frame clones appear in the TCRdb table, and some are missing; sequencing was by immunoSEQ multiplex PCR. The D gene and trimming were derived from the DNA, and the V and J assignments and clone size from that table. The table lists approximately 260,000 clones, roughly 82% of them singletons.

The chain carries TRBV15 and TRBJ1-5; D gene ambiguous. The sample consisted of peripheral blood. This receptor was obtained from an elderly woman with active or convalescent COVID-19. This chain's CDR3 is CATSRDSVRQPQHF. CDR3 in DNA: TGTGCCACCAGCAGAGATAGCGTGCGTCAGCCCCAGCATTTT.